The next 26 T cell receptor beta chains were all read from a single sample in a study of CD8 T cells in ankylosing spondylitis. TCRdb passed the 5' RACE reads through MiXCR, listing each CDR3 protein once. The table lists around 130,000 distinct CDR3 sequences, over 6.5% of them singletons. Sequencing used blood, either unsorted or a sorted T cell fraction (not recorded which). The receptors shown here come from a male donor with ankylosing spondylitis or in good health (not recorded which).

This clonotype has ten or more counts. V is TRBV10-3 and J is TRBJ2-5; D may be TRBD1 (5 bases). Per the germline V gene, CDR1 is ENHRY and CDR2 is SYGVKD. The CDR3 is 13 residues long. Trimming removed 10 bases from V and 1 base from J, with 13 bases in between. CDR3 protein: CASRERSQETQYF. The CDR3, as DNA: TGTGCCAGCAGGGAAAGGAGCCAAGAGACCCAGTACTTC.

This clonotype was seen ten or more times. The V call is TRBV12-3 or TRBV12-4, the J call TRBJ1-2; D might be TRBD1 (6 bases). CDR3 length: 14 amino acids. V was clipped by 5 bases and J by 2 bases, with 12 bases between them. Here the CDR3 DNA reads TGTGCCAGCAGTCCCTCAGGGGAGAACTATGGCTACACCTTC. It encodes CASSPSGENYGYTF.

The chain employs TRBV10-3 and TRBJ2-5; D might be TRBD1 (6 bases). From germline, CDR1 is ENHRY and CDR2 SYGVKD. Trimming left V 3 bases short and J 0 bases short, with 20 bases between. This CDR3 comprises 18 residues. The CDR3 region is CAISETRGNFRNQETQYF. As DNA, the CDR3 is TGTGCCATCAGTGAAACCAGGGGAAATTTTAGAAACCAAGAGACCCAGTACTTC.

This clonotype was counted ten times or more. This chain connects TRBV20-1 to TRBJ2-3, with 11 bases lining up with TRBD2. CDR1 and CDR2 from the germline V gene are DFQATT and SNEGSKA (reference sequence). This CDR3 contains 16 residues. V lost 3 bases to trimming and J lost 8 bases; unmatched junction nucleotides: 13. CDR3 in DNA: TGCAGTGCTAGCACTAGCGGGGGCCCCGGGGTAGTTACGCAGTATTTT. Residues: CSASTSGGPGVVTQYF.

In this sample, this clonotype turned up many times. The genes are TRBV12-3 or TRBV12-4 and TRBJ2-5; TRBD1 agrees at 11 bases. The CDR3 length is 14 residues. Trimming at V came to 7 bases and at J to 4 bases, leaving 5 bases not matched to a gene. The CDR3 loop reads CASIRTGGVETQYF. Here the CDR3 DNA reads TGTGCCAGCATACGGACAGGGGGCGTAGAGACCCAGTACTTC.

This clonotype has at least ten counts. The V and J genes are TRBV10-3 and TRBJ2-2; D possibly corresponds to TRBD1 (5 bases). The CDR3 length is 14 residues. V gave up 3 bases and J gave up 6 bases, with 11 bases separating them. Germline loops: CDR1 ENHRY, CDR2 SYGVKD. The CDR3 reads CAISEGQGPGELFF. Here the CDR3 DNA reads TGTGCCATCAGTGAAGGGCAGGGCCCCGGGGAGCTGTTTTTT.

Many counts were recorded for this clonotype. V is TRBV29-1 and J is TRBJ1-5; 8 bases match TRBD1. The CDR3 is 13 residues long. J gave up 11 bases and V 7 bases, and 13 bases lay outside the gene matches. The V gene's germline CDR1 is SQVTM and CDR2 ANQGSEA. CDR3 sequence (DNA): TGCAGCGCCAAGGACAGGGTGGGAGGATCCCAGCATTTT. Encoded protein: CSAKDRVGGSQHF.

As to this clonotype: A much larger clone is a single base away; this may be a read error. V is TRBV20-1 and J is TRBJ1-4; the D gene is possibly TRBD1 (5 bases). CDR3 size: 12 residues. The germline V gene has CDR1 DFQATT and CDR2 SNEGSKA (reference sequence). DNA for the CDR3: TGCTGTTTGGGCCAGGGAAATGAAAAACTGTTTTTT. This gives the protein CCLGQGNEKLFF.

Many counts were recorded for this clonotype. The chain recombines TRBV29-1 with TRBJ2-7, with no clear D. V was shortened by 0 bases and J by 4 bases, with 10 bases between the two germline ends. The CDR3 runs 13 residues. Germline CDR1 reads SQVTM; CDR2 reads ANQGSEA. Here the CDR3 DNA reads TGCAGCGTTGAAGACTCGGCATTTTACGAGCAGTACTTC. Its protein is CSVEDSAFYEQYF.

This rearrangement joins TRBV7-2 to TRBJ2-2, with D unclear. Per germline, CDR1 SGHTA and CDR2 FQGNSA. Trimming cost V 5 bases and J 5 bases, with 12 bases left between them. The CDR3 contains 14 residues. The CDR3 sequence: CASSPTVFTGELFF. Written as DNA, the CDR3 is TGTGCCAGCAGCCCGACGGTCTTTACCGGGGAGCTGTTTTTT.

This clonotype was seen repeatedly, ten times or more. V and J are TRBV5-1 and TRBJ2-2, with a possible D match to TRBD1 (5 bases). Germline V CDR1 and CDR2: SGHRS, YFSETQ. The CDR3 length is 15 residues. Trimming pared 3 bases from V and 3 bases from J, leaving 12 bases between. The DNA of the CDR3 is TGCGCCAGCAGCTCCCGACAGACTTACACCGGGGAGCTGTTTTTT. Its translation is CASSSRQTYTGELFF.

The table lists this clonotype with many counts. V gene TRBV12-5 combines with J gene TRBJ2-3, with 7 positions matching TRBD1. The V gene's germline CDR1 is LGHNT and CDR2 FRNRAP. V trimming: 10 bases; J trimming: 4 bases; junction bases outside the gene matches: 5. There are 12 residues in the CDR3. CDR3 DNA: TGTGCTACAAAGACAGGGCCAGATACGCAGTATTTT. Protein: CATKTGPDTQYF. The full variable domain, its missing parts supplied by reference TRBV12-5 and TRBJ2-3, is DARVTQTPRHKVTEMGQEVTMRCQPILGHNTVFWYRQTMMQGLELLAYFRNRAPLDDSGMPKDRFSAEMPDATLATLKIQPSEPRDSAVYFCATKTGPDTQYFGPGTRLTVL.

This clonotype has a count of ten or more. The CDR3 coding sequence is TGTGCCAGCAGCCAAGATGTGGGGGTTCCTTCCTACGAGCAGTACTTC. As protein: CASSQDVGVPSYEQYF. J is TRBJ2-7 and V is TRBV4-2; the D call may be TRBD1 or TRBD2 (5 bases each). The CDR3 length is 16 residues. Germline V gene lookup returns CDR1 LGHNA and CDR2 YNFKEQ. The V end was cut by 0 bases, the J end by 1 base, with 13 bases between.

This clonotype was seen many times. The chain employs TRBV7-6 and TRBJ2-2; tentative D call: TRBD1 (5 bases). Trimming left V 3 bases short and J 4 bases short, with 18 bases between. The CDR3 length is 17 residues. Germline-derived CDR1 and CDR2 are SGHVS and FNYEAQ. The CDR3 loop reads CASSFSALGPGTGELFF. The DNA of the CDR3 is TGTGCCAGCAGCTTCTCCGCGTTGGGGCCTGGCACCGGGGAGCTGTTTTTT.

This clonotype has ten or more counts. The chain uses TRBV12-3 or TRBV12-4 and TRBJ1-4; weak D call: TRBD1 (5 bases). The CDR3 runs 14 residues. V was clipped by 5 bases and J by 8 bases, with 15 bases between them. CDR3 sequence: CASSQSGSREKLFF. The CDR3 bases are TGTGCCAGCAGTCAGTCAGGGTCCCGGGAAAAACTGTTTTTT.

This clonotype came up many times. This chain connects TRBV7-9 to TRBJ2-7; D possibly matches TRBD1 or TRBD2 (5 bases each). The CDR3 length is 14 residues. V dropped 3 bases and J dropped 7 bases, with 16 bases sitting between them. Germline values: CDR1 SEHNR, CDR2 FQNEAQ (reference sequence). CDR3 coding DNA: TGTGCCAGCAGCTTTCCCGAGAGGGGTGATGAGCAGTACTTC. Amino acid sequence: CASSFPERGDEQYF.

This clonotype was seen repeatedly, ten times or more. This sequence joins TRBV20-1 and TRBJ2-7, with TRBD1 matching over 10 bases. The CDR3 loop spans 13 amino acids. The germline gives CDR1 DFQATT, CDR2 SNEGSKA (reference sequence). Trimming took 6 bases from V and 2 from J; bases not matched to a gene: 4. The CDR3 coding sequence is TGCAGTGCGGGGACAGGGGACACCTACGAGCAGTACTTC. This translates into CSAGTGDTYEQYF.

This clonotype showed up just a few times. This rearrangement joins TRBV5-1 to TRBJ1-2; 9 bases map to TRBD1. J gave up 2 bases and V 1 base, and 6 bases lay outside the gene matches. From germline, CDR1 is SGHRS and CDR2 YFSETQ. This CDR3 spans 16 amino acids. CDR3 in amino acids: CASSLSRDRANYGYTF. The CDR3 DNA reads TGCGCCAGCAGCTTGTCACGGGACAGGGCCAACTATGGCTACACCTTC.

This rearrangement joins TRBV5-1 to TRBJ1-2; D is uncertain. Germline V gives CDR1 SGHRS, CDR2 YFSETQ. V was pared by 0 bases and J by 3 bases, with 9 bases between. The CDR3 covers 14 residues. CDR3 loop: CASSLALTDYGYTF. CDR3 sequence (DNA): TGCGCCAGCAGCTTGGCCCTCACAGACTATGGCTACACCTTC. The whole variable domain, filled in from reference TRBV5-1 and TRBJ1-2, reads KAGVTQTPRYLIKTRGQQVTLSCSPISGHRSVSWYQQTPGQGLQFLFEYFSETQRNKGNFPGRFSGRQFSNSRSEMNVSTLELGDSALYLCASSLALTDYGYTFGSGTRLTVV.

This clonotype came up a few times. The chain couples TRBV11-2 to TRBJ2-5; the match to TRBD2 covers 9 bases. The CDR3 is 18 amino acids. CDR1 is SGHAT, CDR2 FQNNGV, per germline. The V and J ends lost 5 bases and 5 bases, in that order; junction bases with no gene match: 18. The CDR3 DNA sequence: TGTGCCAGCAGCGCCCTGGGAGGCGGGAGGGGGGGCTGGGAGACCCAGTACTTC. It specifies CASSALGGGRGGWETQYF.

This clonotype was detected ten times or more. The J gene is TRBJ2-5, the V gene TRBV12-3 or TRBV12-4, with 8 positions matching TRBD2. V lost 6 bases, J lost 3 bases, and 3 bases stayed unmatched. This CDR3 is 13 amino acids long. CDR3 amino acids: CASSPAGEETQYF. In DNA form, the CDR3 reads TGTGCCAGCAGCCCAGCGGGGGAAGAGACCCAGTACTTC.

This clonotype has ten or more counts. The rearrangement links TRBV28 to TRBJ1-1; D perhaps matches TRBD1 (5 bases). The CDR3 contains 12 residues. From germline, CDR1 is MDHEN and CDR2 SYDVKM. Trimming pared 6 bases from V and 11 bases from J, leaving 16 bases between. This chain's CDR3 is CASSLVGQRAFF. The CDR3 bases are TGTGCCAGCAGCCTAGTGGGGCAGAGGGCTTTCTTT.

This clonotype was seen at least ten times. The CDR3 here is CASSQQSEQYF. The DNA for the CDR3 is TGTGCCAGCAGCCAGCAAAGCGAGCAGTACTTC. The chain employs TRBV3-1 and TRBJ2-7; no reliable D call. Trimming stripped 3 bases from V and 6 bases from J, with 6 bases between. CDR1 and CDR2 from the germline V gene are LGHDT and YNNKEL (reference sequence). CDR3 size: 11 residues.

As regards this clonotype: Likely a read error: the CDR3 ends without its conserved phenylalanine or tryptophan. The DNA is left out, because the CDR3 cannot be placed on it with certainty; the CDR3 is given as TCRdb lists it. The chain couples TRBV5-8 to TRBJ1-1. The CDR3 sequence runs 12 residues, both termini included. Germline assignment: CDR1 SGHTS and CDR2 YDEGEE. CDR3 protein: CASSFQGRGSST.

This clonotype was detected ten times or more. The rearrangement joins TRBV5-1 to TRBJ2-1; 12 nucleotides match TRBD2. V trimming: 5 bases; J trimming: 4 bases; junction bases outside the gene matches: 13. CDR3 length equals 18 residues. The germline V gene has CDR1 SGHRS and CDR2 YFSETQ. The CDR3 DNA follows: TGCGCCAGCAGACGGATACTAGCGGGAGGCCGGGCTTACAATGAGCAGTTCTTC. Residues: CASRRILAGGRAYNEQFF. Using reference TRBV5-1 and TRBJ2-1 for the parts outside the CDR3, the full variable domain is KAGVTQTPRYLIKTRGQQVTLSCSPISGHRSVSWYQQTPGQGLQFLFEYFSETQRNKGNFPGRFSGRQFSNSRSEMNVSTLELGDSALYLCASRRILAGGRAYNEQFFGPGTRLTVL.

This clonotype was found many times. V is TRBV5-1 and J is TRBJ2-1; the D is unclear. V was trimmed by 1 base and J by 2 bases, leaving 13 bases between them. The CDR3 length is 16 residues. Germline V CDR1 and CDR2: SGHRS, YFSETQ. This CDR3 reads CASSLQASVTYNEQFF. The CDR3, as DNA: TGCGCCAGCAGCTTGCAGGCGTCGGTTACCTACAATGAGCAGTTCTTC.